Listed here is a single T cell receptor beta chain. Its target is not known. This record comes from a study of OX40 agonist ivuxolimab in advanced cancers. Study-wide context: Head and neck, renal cell, melanoma or hepatocellular carcinoma were the cancers that dose-escalation patients had.

Overall study results and limits: More expanded clones were found, on average, in CD8+ than in CD4+ T cells.

Germline values: CDR1 SGHDN, CDR2 FVKESK. Deletions cut 4 bases from V and 5 bases from J, with 17 bases between. This CDR3 is built from 15 residues. The protocol was immunoSEQ multiplex PCR, while the TCRdb copy is restricted to in-frame clones and leaves out a portion. The repertoire has under 100,000 clones, approximately 84% of them found once; the top ten carry 3.5% to 6%. The TCR comes from an adult with an advanced solid tumor such as melanoma, head and neck, liver or kidney cancer. The V and J genes are TRBV14 and TRBJ2-5, with D perhaps being TRBD1 or TRBD2 (6 bases each). The sequenced sample was CD4+ or CD8+ T cells sorted from blood, obtained in a trial of the OX40 agonist ivuxolimab. DNA of the CDR3: TGTGCCAGCAGCCTAGCGGCAGGGGCATGGGAGACCCAGTACTTC. Translating gives CASSLAAGAWETQYF.